This entry features one T cell receptor beta chain sequence. Profiled with immunoSEQ multiplex PCR; TCRdb holds only in-frame clones, not every one. This sample has some 190,000 clones, with just under 85% found just once. This sample was taken from a study of blood T cell repertoires in COVID-19. Looking at the study overall: The samples span acute and convalescent COVID-19 from the United States, Italy and Spain.

The germline V gene has CDR1 LGHDT and CDR2 YNNKEL (reference sequence). CDR3 length equals 16 residues. J lost 3 bases, V lost 5 bases, and 12 bases had no gene match. The source of this sequence is a woman in her 70s with active or convalescent COVID-19. Source material: peripheral blood. V usage is TRBV3-1 (or the pseudogene TRBV3-2) and J usage is TRBJ2-7; 8 bases map to TRBD2. The chain's CDR3 is CASSSRGTRLYYEQYF. CDR3 in DNA: TGTGCCAGCAGCTCCCGGGGGACTAGACTTTACTACGAGCAGTACTTC.